This TCR beta chain comes out of a study of shared clonotypes between healthy human individuals. The overall study: The study drew on a couple of women and three men aged 18 to 49 as donors. Whole-study findings and limits: An anticipated effect of sequencing depth on clonotype sharing among donors was recognized. The small donor group covered limited genetic and exposure diversity.

Deep was the level used in running the assay. The method was immunoSEQ multiplex PCR; TCRdb's version includes in-frame clones alone and lacks a portion of them. The sample carries hundreds of thousands of clones, about four fifths recorded once. Germline V gives CDR1 SQVTM, CDR2 ANQGSEA. With 3 bases clipped from V and 7 bases from J, the junction kept 6 bases outside the gene matches. CDR3 size: 14 residues. Note on this clone: Its specificity is not known.

Source material: PBMCs. The receptor's source is a woman aged 40 to 49 in good health. Some clones in this sample may be carry-over from other donors' samples. V usage is TRBV29-1 and J usage is TRBJ2-5; 12 nucleotides line up with TRBD2. DNA for the CDR3: TGCAGCGTTGAGGCTAGCGGGAGGGCCAGGACCCAGTACTTC. Amino acids: CSVEASGRARTQYF.